The present entry profiles one T cell receptor (beta chain) with its context. The antigen is unknown. The Oncomine TCR Beta short-read assay was what sequenced the DNA obtained from cultured CD4+ T cells. TCRdb redid the calling of the PCR reads with MiXCR, one entry per CDR3 protein. The data show roughly 13,000 distinct CDR3 sequences, around 42% seen once. This entry is derived from a study of vaccination and CD4 T cells after COVID-19. Germline V gene sequence: CDR1 MNHNS, CDR2 SASEGT. Trimming cost V 6 bases and J 6 bases, with 7 bases left between them. The CDR3 consists of 11 residues. The treatment here: roughly ten-day PBMC culture with coronavirus spike peptide pools or control peptides (ViraFEST assay).

V and J are TRBV6-1 and TRBJ2-3; D unclear. The origin of this receptor is a human donor who had recovered from COVID-19. The specimen comprised CD4+ T cells from blood, cultured in vitro, sampled before SARS-CoV-2 vaccination. The CDR3 region has the DNA TGTGCCAGCAGCTCCTTGGATACGCAGTATTTT. Translation gives CASSSLDTQYF.